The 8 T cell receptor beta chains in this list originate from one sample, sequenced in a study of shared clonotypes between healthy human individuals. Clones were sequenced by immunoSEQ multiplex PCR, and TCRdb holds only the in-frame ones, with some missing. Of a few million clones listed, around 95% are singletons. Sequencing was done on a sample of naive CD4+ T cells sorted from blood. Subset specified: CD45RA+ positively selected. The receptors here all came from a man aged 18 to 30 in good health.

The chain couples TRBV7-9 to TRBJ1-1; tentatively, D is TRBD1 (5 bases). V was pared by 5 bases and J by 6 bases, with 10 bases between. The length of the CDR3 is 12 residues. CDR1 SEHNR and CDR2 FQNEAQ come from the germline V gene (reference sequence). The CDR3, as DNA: TGTGCCAGCAGCCGGGGGGACGCTGAAGCTTTCTTT. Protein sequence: CASSRGDAEAFF.

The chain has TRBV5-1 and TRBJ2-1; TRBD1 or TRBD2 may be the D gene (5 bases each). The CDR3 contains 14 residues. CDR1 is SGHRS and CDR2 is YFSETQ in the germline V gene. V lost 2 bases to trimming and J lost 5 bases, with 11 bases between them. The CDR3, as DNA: TGCGCCAGCAGCTTCCGGGACCCCGACAATGAGCAGTTCTTC. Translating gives CASSFRDPDNEQFF.

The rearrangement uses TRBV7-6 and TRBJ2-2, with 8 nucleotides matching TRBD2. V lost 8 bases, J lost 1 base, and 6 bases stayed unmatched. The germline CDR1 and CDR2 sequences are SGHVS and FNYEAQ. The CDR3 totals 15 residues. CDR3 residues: CASGKLAENTGELFF. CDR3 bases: TGTGCCAGCGGCAAACTAGCGGAGAACACCGGGGAGCTGTTTTTT.

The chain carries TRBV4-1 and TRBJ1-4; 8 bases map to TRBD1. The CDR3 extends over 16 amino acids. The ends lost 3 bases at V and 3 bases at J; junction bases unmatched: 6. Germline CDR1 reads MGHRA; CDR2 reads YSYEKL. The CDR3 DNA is TGCGCCAGCAGCCAGACTTTGGGACAGGCTAATGAAAAACTGTTTTTT. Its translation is CASSQTLGQANEKLFF.

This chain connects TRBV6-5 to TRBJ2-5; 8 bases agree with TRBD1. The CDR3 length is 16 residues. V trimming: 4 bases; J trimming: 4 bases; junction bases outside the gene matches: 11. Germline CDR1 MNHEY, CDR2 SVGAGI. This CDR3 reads CASSFGTGGRGETQYF. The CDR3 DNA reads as TGTGCCAGCAGTTTCGGAACAGGGGGGCGAGGAGAGACCCAGTACTTC.

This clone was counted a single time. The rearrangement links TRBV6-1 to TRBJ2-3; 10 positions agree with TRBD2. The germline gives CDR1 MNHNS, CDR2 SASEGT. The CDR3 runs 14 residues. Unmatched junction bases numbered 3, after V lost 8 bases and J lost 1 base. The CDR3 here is CASPLAGGTDTQYF. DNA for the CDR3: TGTGCCAGCCCCCTAGCGGGGGGCACAGATACGCAGTATTTT.

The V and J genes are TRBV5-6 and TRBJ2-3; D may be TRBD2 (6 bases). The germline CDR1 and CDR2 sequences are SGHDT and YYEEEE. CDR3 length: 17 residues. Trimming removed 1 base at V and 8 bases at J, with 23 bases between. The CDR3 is CASSLWRDLGTWGTQYF. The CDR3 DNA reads TGTGCCAGCAGCTTGTGGCGGGACCTAGGGACGTGGGGTACGCAGTATTTT.

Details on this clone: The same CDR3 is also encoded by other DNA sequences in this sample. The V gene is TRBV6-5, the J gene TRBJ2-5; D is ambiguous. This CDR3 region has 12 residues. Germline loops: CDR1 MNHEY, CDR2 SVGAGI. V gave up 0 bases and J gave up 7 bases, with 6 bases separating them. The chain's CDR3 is CASSYSTGTQYF. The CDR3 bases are TGTGCCAGCAGTTACTCGACCGGGACCCAGTACTTC.